These 27 T cell receptor beta chains originate from one sample sequenced in a study of cytomegalovirus exposure and HLA in healthy donors. Sequenced by immunoSEQ multiplex PCR; TCRdb stores in-frame clones only, minus some. The data show around 180,000 clones, 86% seen once. The sequencing sample was made of PBMCs. The receptor source for this set is a woman younger than 30 in good health and CMV-seronegative.

This chain uses TRBV9 with TRBJ2-1, with TRBD2 matching over 7 bases. Germline V gene lookup returns CDR1 SGDLS and CDR2 YYNGEE. V shed 4 bases and J 4 bases; nucleotides not matched to a gene: 8. The CDR3 runs to 15 residues. CDR3 protein: CASSTTGTIYNEQFF. As DNA, the CDR3 is TGTGCCAGCAGCACTACCGGGACTATATACAATGAGCAGTTCTTC.

Only a few counts were recorded for this clone. The chain links TRBV6-1 to TRBJ2-5; perhaps TRBD2 as D (5 bases). Trimming pared 6 bases from V and 2 bases from J, leaving 16 bases between. Per the germline V gene, CDR1 is MNHNS and CDR2 is SASEGT. The CDR3 is 15 residues long. DNA for the CDR3: TGTGCCAGCAGAGACCAGGCGGGCTTACAAGAGACCCAGTACTTC. Protein product: CASRDQAGLQETQYF.

The rearrangement joins TRBV7-9 to TRBJ2-1; 7 nucleotides align to TRBD2. The CDR3 is 14 amino acids. Trimming removed 7 bases from V and 7 bases from J; junction bases left unmatched: 10. Germline CDR1 reads SEHNR; CDR2 reads FQNEAQ (reference sequence). Here the CDR3 DNA reads TGTGCCAGCAACCCCGGGACTATGCCTAATGAGCAGTTCTTC. Encoded protein: CASNPGTMPNEQFF. Full variable domain (rest looked up from reference TRBV7-9 and TRBJ2-1): DTGVSQNPRHKITKRGQNVTFRCDPISEHNRLYWYRQTLGQGPEFLTYFQNEAQLEKSRLLSDRFSAERPKGSFSTLEIQRTEQGDSAMYLCASNPGTMPNEQFFGPGTRLTVL.

The chain uses TRBV19 and TRBJ1-4; unclear D gene. Germline CDR1 is LNHDA and CDR2 is SQIVND (reference sequence). V was pared by 1 base and J by 5 bases, with 8 bases between. The CDR3 consists of 14 residues. The CDR3 nucleotides are TGTGCCAGTAGTATAGGTCGAGGGAATGAAAAACTGTTTTTT. Translated: CASSIGRGNEKLFF.

This clone was seen just once. V gene TRBV7-9 combines with J gene TRBJ1-4; the match to TRBD1 covers 7 bases. V lost 3 bases to trimming and J lost 7 bases; unmatched junction nucleotides: 5. The CDR3 length is 14 residues. Germline CDR1 SEHNR, CDR2 FQNEAQ (reference sequence). CDR3 DNA sequence: TGTGCCAGCAGCTTGCAGGGGGGTGGTGAAAAACTGTTTTTT. Its protein product is CASSLQGGGEKLFF.

This clone appeared once. The genes are TRBV19 and TRBJ2-7; 12 nucleotides agree with TRBD2. The CDR3 is 15 amino acids. The ends lost 6 bases at V and 0 bases at J; junction bases unmatched: 3. Germline CDR1 is LNHDA and CDR2 is SQIVND (reference sequence). As DNA, the CDR3 is TGTGCCAGTAGGGAACTAGCGGGAGGCTCCTACGAGCAGTACTTC. Encoded protein: CASRELAGGSYEQYF.

The chain carries TRBV19 and TRBJ2-2; the match to TRBD1 covers 11 bases. Germline CDR1 is LNHDA and CDR2 is SQIVND (reference sequence). Losses at the gene ends were 5 bases for V and 4 bases for J; bases not matched to a gene: 3. This CDR3 is 15 amino acids long. In DNA form, the CDR3 reads TGTGCCAGTAGTCTGGGACAGGGGGTCACCGGGGAGCTGTTTTTT. Its translation: CASSLGQGVTGELFF. Looking up the rest from reference TRBV19 and TRBJ2-2 gives the full variable domain: DGGITQSPKYLFRKEGQNVTLSCEQNLNHDAMYWYRQDPGQGLRLIYYSQIVNDFQKGDIAEGYSVSREKKESFPLTVTSAQKNPTAFYLCASSLGQGVTGELFFGEGSRLTVL.

This clone showed up just once. V gene TRBV29-1 combines with J gene TRBJ2-7; no clear D gene. From germline, CDR1 is SQVTM and CDR2 ANQGSEA. CDR3 length equals 10 residues. Trimming stripped 3 bases from V and 3 bases from J, with 3 bases between. The chain's CDR3 is CSVDIYEQYF. The CDR3 DNA is TGCAGCGTTGATATCTACGAGCAGTACTTC.

This sequence joins TRBV6-5 and TRBJ1-2; tentatively, D is TRBD1 (5 bases). Trimming shortened V by 6 bases and J by 4 bases, and 9 bases separated the two germline ends. The germline CDR1 and CDR2 sequences are MNHEY and SVGAGI. This CDR3 has 12 amino acids. CDR3 amino acids: CASSRAGYGYTF. The DNA of the CDR3 is TGTGCCAGCAGCAGGGCTGGCTATGGCTACACCTTC.

The V call is TRBV4-1, the J call TRBJ2-7, with D possibly matching TRBD1 (5 bases). This CDR3 is built from 16 residues. Trimming pared 0 bases from V and 2 bases from J, leaving 14 bases between. CDR1 MGHRA and CDR2 YSYEKL come from the germline V gene. The CDR3 region is CASSQEADRLAYEQYF. The CDR3 region has the DNA TGCGCCAGCAGCCAAGAAGCTGACAGATTAGCCTACGAGCAGTACTTC.

This clone has only one observation. V and J are TRBV2 and TRBJ2-7, with TRBD1 matching 12 bases. CDR3 size: 16 residues. Germline V gene data show CDR1 as SNHLY and CDR2 as FYNNEI. Trimming at V came to 6 bases and at J to 4 bases, leaving 10 bases not matched to a gene. CDR3 sequence: CASRRGTGGVQYEQYF. The DNA for the CDR3 is TGTGCCAGCAGGAGGGGGACAGGGGGCGTACAGTACGAGCAGTACTTC.

This rearrangement joins TRBV6-5 to TRBJ2-6, with D uncertain. Germline CDR1 and CDR2: MNHEY and SVGAGI. Trimming took off 6 bases at V and 4 bases at J, with 7 bases between the two ends. CDR3 length: 13 amino acids. CDR3 nucleotides: TGTGCCAGCAGCCCCCTGGGGGCCAACGTCCTGACTTTC. Its translation: CASSPLGANVLTF.

This clone has more than one count but fewer than ten. The V and J genes are TRBV18 and TRBJ1-6; 7 bases are shared with TRBD1. The J segment lost 6 bases and the V segment lost 6 bases, leaving 11 bases of the junction unmatched. The CDR3 totals 16 residues. Germline V gene lookup returns CDR1 KGHSH and CDR2 LQKENI. CDR3 protein: CASSSDRFGANSPLHF. In DNA, the CDR3 is TGTGCCAGCTCCTCGGACAGGTTCGGGGCTAATTCACCCCTCCACTTT. Combining the CDR3 with reference TRBV18 and TRBJ1-6 gives the whole variable domain NAGVMQNPRHLVRRRGQEARLRCSPMKGHSHVYWYRQLPEEGLKFMVYLQKENIIDESGMPKERFSAEFPKEGPSILRIQQVVRGDSAAYFCASSSDRFGANSPLHFGNGTRLTVT.

The sample holds one count of this clone. V and J are TRBV4-1 and TRBJ2-3; 11 bases agree with TRBD2. J gave up 2 bases and V 0 bases, and 7 bases lay outside the gene matches. The CDR3 consists of 18 residues. The germline V gene has CDR1 MGHRA and CDR2 YSYEKL. The CDR3, as DNA: TGCGCCAGCAGCCAAGATTTGGGGACTAGCGGACCCACAGATACGCAGTATTTT. The encoded protein is CASSQDLGTSGPTDTQYF.

V usage is TRBV2 and J usage is TRBJ2-1; TRBD2 is a possible D gene (5 bases). Trimming stripped 6 bases from V and 8 bases from J, with 20 bases between. The CDR3 loop spans 15 amino acids. CDR1 is SNHLY and CDR2 is FYNNEI in the germline V gene. In nucleotides, the CDR3 is TGTGCCAGCAGCGCTCTAAACTGGGCGGGTTATGAGCAGTTCTTC. Translation gives CASSALNWAGYEQFF.

The gene calls are TRBV5-1 and TRBJ2-5; tentatively, D is TRBD1 (5 bases). Germline V gene sequence: CDR1 SGHRS, CDR2 YFSETQ. Trimming stripped 4 bases from V and 2 bases from J, with 12 bases between. The CDR3 loop spans 14 amino acids. Written as DNA, the CDR3 is TGCGCCAGCAGCGTGGCAGGGCCGCAAGAGACCCAGTACTTC. This sequence encodes CASSVAGPQETQYF.

V gene TRBV7-2 combines with J gene TRBJ1-3; perhaps TRBD1 as D (6 bases). Germline CDR1 reads SGHTA; CDR2 reads FQGNSA. V was clipped by 1 base and J by 4 bases, with 8 bases between them. There are 14 residues in the CDR3. CDR3 DNA: TGTGCCAGCAGCTTAGAGACAGGAGGAAACACCATATATTTT. Its translation is CASSLETGGNTIYF.

The chain links TRBV7-9 to TRBJ1-4, with D perhaps matching TRBD1 (5 bases). CDR1 SEHNR and CDR2 FQNEAQ come from the germline V gene (reference sequence). V lost 1 base to trimming and J lost 4 bases, with 10 bases between them. The CDR3 length is 15 residues. The CDR3 loop is CASSLDAGGNEKLFF. DNA for the CDR3: TGTGCCAGCAGCTTAGACGCGGGGGGTAATGAAAAACTGTTTTTT.

A few counts support this clone. The J gene is TRBJ2-7, the V gene TRBV4-2, with TRBD1 matching over 10 bases. From germline, CDR1 is LGHNA and CDR2 YNFKEQ. The ends lost 4 bases at V and 1 base at J; junction bases unmatched: 1. CDR3 length equals 14 residues. CDR3 residues: CASSRDRGSYEQYF. The CDR3 region has the DNA TGTGCCAGCAGCCGGGACAGGGGATCCTACGAGCAGTACTTC.

The CDR3 loop is CASSQEQGWNTEAFF. The CDR3 DNA sequence: TGCGCCAGCAGCCAGGAACAGGGGTGGAACACTGAAGCTTTCTTT. This rearrangement joins TRBV4-1 to TRBJ1-1; 7 bases align to TRBD1. The CDR3 consists of 15 residues. The V gene's germline CDR1 is MGHRA and CDR2 YSYEKL. Losses at the gene ends were 3 bases for V and 1 base for J; bases not matched to a gene: 5.

The gene calls are TRBV14 and TRBJ1-1, with 9 bases fitting TRBD1. The CDR3 extends over 13 amino acids. The germline V gene has CDR1 SGHDN and CDR2 FVKESK. V shed 5 bases, J shed 4 bases, and the junction held 2 bases outside the gene matches. DNA of the CDR3: TGTGCCAGCAGCAAGACAGGGGGCACTGAAGCTTTCTTT. Residues: CASSKTGGTEAFF.

J is TRBJ2-1 and V is TRBV4-1; 9 nucleotides line up with TRBD1. Germline CDR1 and CDR2: MGHRA and YSYEKL. This CDR3 is built from 15 residues. V shed 4 bases, J shed 4 bases, and the junction held 5 bases outside the gene matches. CDR3 residues: CASSLPTGGYNEQFF. CDR3 in DNA: TGCGCCAGCAGCCTTCCGACAGGGGGGTACAATGAGCAGTTCTTC.

The CDR3 bases are TGTGCCAGCAGCTTCACGGGAGGCTCAGATACGCAGTATTTT. Residues: CASSFTGGSDTQYF. This chain uses TRBV11-3 with TRBJ2-3, with 7 nucleotides matching TRBD2. Germline V gene sequence: CDR1 SGHNT, CDR2 YENEEA. Germline trimming cut 3 bases from V and 4 bases from J; bases unmatched to any gene: 4. CDR3 size: 14 residues.

The CDR3 region is CASSLSVGSTDTQYF. CDR3 nucleotide sequence: TGCGCCAGCAGCTTGAGCGTAGGATCCACAGATACGCAGTATTTT. This rearrangement joins TRBV5-1 to TRBJ2-3; no definite D call. Germline V CDR1 and CDR2: SGHRS, YFSETQ. The CDR3 runs to 15 residues. Trimming shortened V by 1 base and J by 2 bases, and 11 bases separated the two germline ends.

The chain is built from TRBV6-4 and TRBJ2-5, with TRBD1 as a possible D gene (5 bases). The CDR3 totals 15 residues. CDR1 and CDR2 (germline): MRHNA, SNTAGT. The V and J ends lost 2 bases and 4 bases respectively, with 14 bases between them. This CDR3 is CASSDVPAGRETQYF. The CDR3 DNA is TGTGCCAGCAGTGACGTTCCTGCAGGGCGAGAGACCCAGTACTTC.

This clone was recorded once. This chain links TRBV11-2 with TRBJ2-7; TRBD1 is a possible D gene (5 bases). Germline CDR1 and CDR2: SGHAT and FQNNGV. This CDR3 is 17 amino acids long. V was clipped by 5 bases and J by 3 bases, with 23 bases between them. CDR3 nucleotides: TGTGCCAGCAGCCCAATTCGCAGGGTTACATTCCGCTACGAGCAGTACTTC. Amino acid sequence: CASSPIRRVTFRYEQYF.

With regard to this clone: The junction shows a germline mismatch at one end, possibly a read error. The chain recombines TRBV5-1 with TRBJ1-2; D unclear. The length of the CDR3 is 14 residues. CDR1 SGHRS and CDR2 YFSETQ come from the germline V gene. This chain's CDR3 is CASSLSSSNYGYTF. CDR3 DNA: TGTGCCAGCAGCTTGAGTAGTTCTAACTATGGCTACACCTTC.